Following are 6 T cell receptor beta chains from one sample sequenced in a study of T cell responses to AZD1222 COVID-19 vaccine. Clones were sequenced by immunoSEQ multiplex PCR, and TCRdb holds only the in-frame ones, with some missing. The sample has some 150,000 clones; 90% to 95% are singletons. The sample was peripheral blood, taken on day 0 of MenACWY control vaccination. The receptors come from an adult in good health.

The chain employs TRBV27 and TRBJ1-5; 8 bases map to TRBD1. Germline-derived CDR1 and CDR2 are MNHEY and SMNVEV (reference sequence). J lost 7 bases, V lost 5 bases, and 7 bases had no gene match. The CDR3 has 14 amino acids. The CDR3 here is CASSLQGAEQPQHF. CDR3 bases: TGTGCCAGCAGTCTTCAGGGGGCGGAACAGCCCCAGCATTTT.

Written as DNA, the CDR3 is TGTGCCAGCAGCGGGGACAGAACCTACAATGAGCAGTTCTTC. Translated: CASSGDRTYNEQFF. The chain uses TRBV9 and TRBJ2-1; 7 bases map to TRBD1. Trimming cost V 3 bases and J 2 bases; bases outside gene matches: 2. The germline V gene encodes CDR1 SGDLS and CDR2 YYNGEE. The CDR3 spans 14 residues.

This chain links TRBV28 with TRBJ2-3; 10 bases fit TRBD2. Germline V CDR1 and CDR2: MDHEN, SYDVKM. J lost 4 bases, V lost 4 bases, and 11 bases had no gene match. This CDR3 region has 17 residues. CDR3 sequence (DNA): TGTGCCAGCAGTTCACCAAAGCGGGAGGGCGTGGCAGATACGCAGTATTTT. Translation: CASSSPKREGVADTQYF.

J is TRBJ1-3 and V is TRBV14; D gene uncertain. V was trimmed by 3 bases and J by 6 bases, leaving 15 bases between them. The V gene's germline CDR1 is SGHDN and CDR2 FVKESK. The CDR3 is made up of 15 amino acids. The DNA of the CDR3 is TGTGCCAGCAGCCAGAACGGAGACGCCTTAAACACCATATATTTT. Amino acids: CASSQNGDALNTIYF.

The chain joins TRBV4-1 to TRBJ2-1; possible D gene TRBD1, 5 bases. CDR3 length: 13 residues. Looked up from germline, CDR1 is MGHRA and CDR2 is YSYEKL. V was clipped by 1 base and J by 6 bases, with 7 bases between them. In DNA form, the CDR3 reads TGCGCCAGCAGCCAAGTAGGGGCCAATGAGCAGTTCTTC. Translated, it gives CASSQVGANEQFF.

The rearrangement links TRBV7-2 to TRBJ1-2; a weak D match, TRBD1 (6 bases). CDR1 is SGHTA and CDR2 is FQGNSA in the germline V gene. The V gene lost 5 bases and the J gene lost 2 bases, with 15 bases spanning the gap. CDR3 length equals 15 residues. CDR3 bases: TGTGCCAGCAGCCCGGACAGAAGGGCGAACTATGGCTACACCTTC. The encoded protein is CASSPDRRANYGYTF.